The rows below give T cell receptor beta chains drawn from one sample of a study of T-cell reconstitution after alpha-beta-depleted transplantation in children. Each CDR3 protein is one row after TCRdb ran MiXCR on the PCR reads. The table records 450,000 to 600,000 distinct CDR3 sequences, about 30% of them present only once. Sequences were derived from PBMCs from the stem cell graft donor, sampled from the stem cell graft. The source of these receptors is a human donor who donated a stem cell graft to a child with aplastic anemia. Both conserved end residues are part of each CDR3. The order of the fields is V gene, CDR3 length, D gene, J gene, clone size, CDR3 DNA, CDR3 protein. A D gene is named only where the DNA matches it firmly. Clone size is not always given. Where it is, it says once, few, many or a class for expanded clones.

V: TRBV30
length: 17
D: TRBD2
J: TRBJ2-1
size: -
DNA: TGTGCCTGGAGCGTTGGAAATCTAGCGGGAGTCGGCAATGAGCAGTTCTTC
CDR3: CAWSVGNLAGVGNEQFF

V: TRBV7-8
length: 16
D: -
J: TRBJ1-1
size: -
DNA: TGTGCCAGCAGTTTCACCAGGGCAGGGTGGGCCACTGAAGCTTTCTTT
CDR3: CASSFTRAGWATEAFF

V: TRBV6-5
length: 15
D: TRBD1
J: TRBJ2-3
size: -
DNA: TGTGCCAGCAGTTACGGGACAGGGAGCACAGATACGCAGTATTTT
CDR3: CASSYGTGSTDTQYF

V: TRBV29-1
length: 12
D: -
J: TRBJ2-5
size: -
DNA: TGCAGCGTCACAGGGCTATCGGAGACCCAGTACTTC
CDR3: CSVTGLSETQYF

V: TRBV4-2
length: 14
D: -
J: TRBJ1-1
size: -
DNA: TGTGCCAGCAGGGCAGAATTCATGAACACTGAAGCTTTCTTT
CDR3: CASRAEFMNTEAFF

V: TRBV7-2
length: 14
D: TRBD2
J: TRBJ2-1
size: few
DNA: TGTGCCGGGAGAACGGGACTAGCCGTCAATGAGCAGTTCTTC
CDR3: CAGRTGLAVNEQFF

V: TRBV6-6
length: 20
D: TRBD2
J: TRBJ2-3
size: -
DNA: TGTGCCAGCAGTTACTCGGGTGGACTAGCAGACAATACGGGAAGAGATACGCAGTATTTT
CDR3: CASSYSGGLADNTGRDTQYF

V: TRBV7-8
length: 15
D: -
J: TRBJ2-1
size: -
DNA: TGTGCCAGCAGCTTATTTACTAGTTTGCAGGATGAGCAGTTCTTC
CDR3: CASSLFTSLQDEQFF

V: TRBV20-1
length: 15
D: -
J: TRBJ1-6
size: -
DNA: TGCAGTGCTAGAGATAAGGGCACCTCGAATTCACCCCTCCACTTT
CDR3: CSARDKGTSNSPLHF

V: TRBV7-2
length: 16
D: TRBD1
J: TRBJ1-1
size: -
DNA: TGTGCCAGCAGCTTACCTGGACAGGGGGCGAGGACTGAAGCTTTCTTT
CDR3: CASSLPGQGARTEAFF

V: TRBV12-3/TRBV12-4
length: 13
D: TRBD1
J: TRBJ2-7
size: few
DNA: TGTGCCAGCAGATGGGACAGGGGGGTTGAGCAGTACTTC
CDR3: CASRWDRGVEQYF

V: TRBV5-1
length: 13
D: -
J: TRBJ2-1
size: -
DNA: TGCGCCAGCAGCTTGGACAGGTCAGGTGAGCAGTTCTTC
CDR3: CASSLDRSGEQFF

V: TRBV11-2
length: 19
D: TRBD2
J: TRBJ2-1
size: -
DNA: TGTGCCAGCAGCGAGCCGACTAGCGGGCCCTTTAGCTCCTACAATGAGCAGTTCTTC
CDR3: CASSEPTSGPFSSYNEQFF

V: TRBV6-5
length: 18
D: TRBD2
J: TRBJ2-1
size: -
DNA: TGTGCCAGCAGTTACGCGACTAGCGGGGAAGGCTCCTACAATGAGCAGTTCTTC
CDR3: CASSYATSGEGSYNEQFF

V: TRBV5-1
length: 15
D: TRBD2
J: TRBJ2-2
size: -
DNA: TGCGCCAGCAGAGAGGACGGGAGGGCCATCGGGGAGCTGTTTTTT
CDR3: CASREDGRAIGELFF

V: TRBV18
length: 17
D: TRBD1
J: TRBJ1-1
size: -
DNA: TGTGCCAGCTCACCCCGTCATGTGACAGGGCTGAACACTGAAGCTTTCTTT
CDR3: CASSPRHVTGLNTEAFF

V: TRBV20-1
length: 14
D: -
J: TRBJ1-1
size: -
DNA: TGCAGTGCTAGAGTACCCAGGGGGAACACTGAAGCTTTCTTT
CDR3: CSARVPRGNTEAFF

V: TRBV4-2
length: 19
D: -
J: TRBJ2-1
size: few
DNA: TGTGCCAGCAGTTACCCAACCCAGCGGGCTAATAAGAAGGGCAATGAGCAGTTCTTC
CDR3: CASSYPTQRANKKGNEQFF

V: TRBV7-8
length: 14
D: TRBD1
J: TRBJ1-2
size: once
DNA: TGTGCCAGCAGCCCTGGGACAGCGGATCGGGGCTACACCTTC
CDR3: CASSPGTADRGYTF

V: TRBV12-3/TRBV12-4
length: 17
D: -
J: TRBJ2-1
size: few
DNA: TGTGCCAGCAGTTTATGGTTAACGACTAGTAGGGCGGATGAGCAGTTCTTC
CDR3: CASSLWLTTSRADEQFF

V: TRBV15
length: 15
D: -
J: TRBJ2-7
size: -
DNA: TGTGCCACCAGCAGGGAGGGCGGAAGCTCCTACGAGCAGTACTTC
CDR3: CATSREGGSSYEQYF

V: TRBV5-1
length: 14
D: -
J: TRBJ1-5
size: few
DNA: TGCGCCAGCAGCGCTGGAGACGGGATTCAGCCCCAGCATTTT
CDR3: CASSAGDGIQPQHF

V: TRBV9
length: 15
D: TRBD2
J: TRBJ2-5
size: few
DNA: TGTGCCAGCAGCGACACCGGGACTAGCATGGAGACCCAGTACTTC
CDR3: CASSDTGTSMETQYF

V: TRBV27
length: 19
D: -
J: TRBJ2-2
size: -
DNA: TGTGCCAGCAGTTTCCGATCCGGGTATCTAGCGCAGAACACCGGGGAGCTGTTTTTT
CDR3: CASSFRSGYLAQNTGELFF

V: TRBV12-3/TRBV12-4
length: 16
D: -
J: TRBJ2-1
size: few
DNA: TGTGCCAGCAGTTTATCGGGAGAGGTCTCCTACAATGAGCAGTTCTTC
CDR3: CASSLSGEVSYNEQFF

V: TRBV29-1
length: 13
D: -
J: TRBJ2-5
size: few
DNA: TGCAGCGTTGAAGATACGGGAGTCTGGACCCAGTACTTC
CDR3: CSVEDTGVWTQYF

V: TRBV28
length: 15
D: -
J: TRBJ1-3
size: few
DNA: TGTGCCAGCAGTGGTACGACTGGTAATGGAAACACCATATATTTT
CDR3: CASSGTTGNGNTIYF

V: TRBV11-3
length: 12
D: TRBD1
J: TRBJ2-1
size: -
DNA: TGTGCCAGCCGAATGGACAGGGGTGAGCAGTTCTTC
CDR3: CASRMDRGEQFF

V: TRBV7-2
length: 13
D: TRBD1
J: TRBJ1-2
size: few
DNA: TGTGCCAGCAGAGGACCCAGCCCTACCGGGACAGCATTC
CDR3: CASRGPSPTGTAF

V: TRBV6-2/TRBV6-3
length: 14
D: TRBD1
J: TRBJ1-1
size: few
DNA: TGTGCCAGCACCGAGACAGGGGTCTCCAGTGAAGCTTTCTTT
CDR3: CASTETGVSSEAFF

V: TRBV5-6
length: 16
D: TRBD1
J: TRBJ2-2
size: -
DNA: TGTGCCAGCAGCGATGGACAGGTCCTACTAACCGGGGAGCTGTTTTTT
CDR3: CASSDGQVLLTGELFF

V: TRBV7-8
length: 14
D: -
J: TRBJ1-2
size: -
DNA: TGTGCCAGCAGGGCCGTGTCCGACTCCTATGGCTACACCTTC
CDR3: CASRAVSDSYGYTF

V: TRBV7-2
length: 13
D: -
J: TRBJ2-1
size: few
DNA: TGTGCCAGCAGCTTAGGTTCGGGCGATGAGCAGTTCTTC
CDR3: CASSLGSGDEQFF

V: TRBV7-7
length: 17
D: -
J: TRBJ1-3
size: -
DNA: TGTGCCAGCAGCTTAGGGGCCCCTGGGGCCTCTGGAAACACCATATATTTT
CDR3: CASSLGAPGASGNTIYF

V: TRBV4-2
length: 14
D: TRBD2
J: TRBJ2-7
size: few
DNA: TGTGCCAGCAGCCAGGGACTAGCGGGAGGGGAGCAGTACTTC
CDR3: CASSQGLAGGEQYF

V: TRBV7-8
length: 19
D: -
J: TRBJ2-6
size: -
DNA: TGTGCCAGCAGCTCCTACTGGACGAGCAGAGACTCTGGGGCCAACGTCCTGACTTTC
CDR3: CASSSYWTSRDSGANVLTF

V: TRBV7-2
length: 14
D: -
J: TRBJ2-1
size: -
DNA: TGTGCCAGCAGCTCTGTAATGGTGGGGAATGAGCAGTTCTTC
CDR3: CASSSVMVGNEQFF

V: TRBV5-4
length: 15
D: -
J: TRBJ1-1
size: -
DNA: TGTGCCAGCAGCTTGGTTCGGGGATCGAACACTGAAGCTTTCTTT
CDR3: CASSLVRGSNTEAFF

V: TRBV19
length: 13
D: -
J: TRBJ1-6
size: -
DNA: TGTGCCAGTAGTATGGACAGTGTGTCACCCCTCCACTTT
CDR3: CASSMDSVSPLHF

V: TRBV27
length: 14
D: -
J: TRBJ2-1
size: few
DNA: TGTGCCAGCAGTTCCCCTAACGTCGTTGGTGAGCAGTTCTTC
CDR3: CASSSPNVVGEQFF

V: TRBV5-1
length: 17
D: TRBD2
J: TRBJ2-1
size: -
DNA: TGCGCCAGCAGCCTAGGACTAGCCGACAGCTCCTACAATGAGCAGTTCTTC
CDR3: CASSLGLADSSYNEQFF

V: TRBV18
length: 14
D: -
J: TRBJ1-2
size: few
DNA: TGTGCCAGCTCACCAGATTTTGGAGTCGGCGGCTACACCTTC
CDR3: CASSPDFGVGGYTF

V: TRBV15
length: 13
D: -
J: TRBJ1-2
size: many
DNA: TGTGCCACCAGTAGAGACGGGATCTATGGCTACACCTTC
CDR3: CATSRDGIYGYTF

V: TRBV5-1
length: 16
D: -
J: TRBJ2-5
size: -
DNA: TGCGCCAGCAGCTTGGCCGGCAGGGCGTTGGAAGAGACCCAGTACTTC
CDR3: CASSLAGRALEETQYF

V: TRBV5-5
length: 14
D: -
J: TRBJ2-7
size: -
DNA: TGTGCCAGCAGCTTGAATTTCCCCGACTACGAGCAGTACTTC
CDR3: CASSLNFPDYEQYF

V: TRBV20-1
length: 15
D: -
J: TRBJ2-3
size: -
DNA: TGCAGCGGGGACTCAAACGTTAGGGGTGGAGATACGCAGTATTTT
CDR3: CSGDSNVRGGDTQYF

V: TRBV5-1
length: 14
D: TRBD2
J: TRBJ2-3
size: many
DNA: TGCGCCAGCCGCAGCGGGGAAGTCACAGATACGCAGTATTTT
CDR3: CASRSGEVTDTQYF

V: TRBV4-3
length: 16
D: -
J: TRBJ1-6
size: -
DNA: TGCGCCAGCAGCCAGTCTGGCCGGGATTATAATTCACCCCTCCACTTT
CDR3: CASSQSGRDYNSPLHF